Following are 15 T cell receptor beta chains from one sample sequenced in a study of post-analysis software for immune sequencing data. The study's findings and limits: TRBV5-6, TRBV5-1 and TRBV20-1 were among four to six TRBV segments more frequent in patients than controls.

These receptors lack a known antigen. cDNA libraries of TCR beta carried unique molecular identifiers. TCRdb re-derived calls from the PCR reads in MiXCR, one entry per CDR3 protein. The sample contains 650,000 to 850,000 distinct CDR3 sequences, about 45% of which appear only once. The sequenced material came from blood. The receptors were gathered from a girl aged 5-17 years with multiple sclerosis.

In its sample, this clonotype was seen a few times. CDR3 bases: TGTGCCACCAGCAGGATTTACCGGGACCGGGCCTCCTACGAGCAGTACTTC. Its protein product is CATSRIYRDRASYEQYF. This chain connects TRBV15 to TRBJ2-7; perhaps D is TRBD1 or TRBD2 (5 bases each). V dropped 3 bases and J dropped 0 bases, with 18 bases sitting between them. This CDR3 is 17 amino acids long. The germline V gene has CDR1 LNHNV and CDR2 YYDKDF (reference sequence).

The chain couples TRBV15 to TRBJ2-5, with 7 nucleotides matching TRBD1. Germline V CDR1 and CDR2: LNHNV, YYDKDF (reference sequence). Unmatched junction bases numbered 4, after V lost 7 bases and J lost 2 bases. CDR3 length: 13 amino acids. The CDR3 region is CATTTGDQETQYF. CDR3 nucleotide sequence: TGTGCCACCACAACAGGGGATCAAGAGACCCAGTACTTC. Complete variable domain (other parts from reference TRBV15 and TRBJ2-5): DAMVIQNPRYQVTQFGKPVTLSCSQTLNHNVMYWYQQKSSQAPKLLFHYYDKDFNNEADTPDNFQSRRPNTSFCFLDIRSPGLGDTAMYLCATTTGDQETQYFGPGTRLLVL.

The chain uses TRBV6-5 and TRBJ1-1; D possibly corresponds to TRBD1 (6 bases). The V gene lost 8 bases and the J gene lost 4 bases, with 17 bases spanning the gap. This CDR3 has 14 residues. Germline lookup yields CDR1 MNHEY and CDR2 SVGAGI. The CDR3 loop reads CASRWGAKVTEAFF. CDR3 coding DNA: TGTGCCAGCCGATGGGGGGCTAAGGTCACTGAAGCTTTCTTT.

V gene TRBV2 combines with J gene TRBJ2-3; D might be TRBD1 or TRBD2, each matching 5 bases. V gave up 4 bases and J gave up 3 bases, with 17 bases separating them. This CDR3 comprises 16 residues. The germline V gene encodes CDR1 SNHLY and CDR2 FYNNEI. Here the CDR3 reads CASSVGTFKGTDTQYF. In DNA form, the CDR3 reads TGTGCCAGCAGTGTAGGGACCTTCAAGGGGACAGATACGCAGTATTTT.

The chain couples TRBV20-1 to TRBJ2-1; 12 bases line up with TRBD2. Germline CDR1 reads DFQATT; CDR2 reads SNEGSKA (reference sequence). Germline trimming cut 1 base from V and 1 base from J; bases unmatched to any gene: 5. This CDR3 has 17 amino acids. As DNA, the CDR3 is TGCAGTGCTAGAGCCGGGACTAGCGGGTTTTCCTACAATGAGCAGTTCTTC. Translating gives CSARAGTSGFSYNEQFF.

This chain connects TRBV20-1 to TRBJ1-5; 7 bases are shared with TRBD1. This CDR3 has 15 residues. Germline loops: CDR1 DFQATT, CDR2 SNEGSKA (reference sequence). The V gene end was trimmed by 1 base and the J gene end by 1 base; junction bases not matched to a gene: 4. Written as DNA, the CDR3 is TGCAGTGCTAGAGGAACAGGGGAAAGCAATCAGCCCCAGCATTTT. Translating gives CSARGTGESNQPQHF.

This clonotype was seen a handful of times. The gene calls are TRBV12-3 or TRBV12-4 and TRBJ2-3; a possible D gene is TRBD2 (6 bases). V lost 10 bases to trimming and J lost 4 bases, with 24 bases between them. CDR3 length: 16 amino acids. The CDR3 DNA sequence: TGTGCCACCACCCCTTTAGCGGCCCTGGGCCCAGATACGCAGTATTTT. This encodes CATTPLAALGPDTQYF.

There are many counts of this clonotype. The J gene is TRBJ2-1, the V gene TRBV7-9, with D perhaps given as TRBD1 or TRBD2 (5 bases each). Looked up from germline, CDR1 is SEHNR and CDR2 is FQNEAQ (reference sequence). This CDR3 region has 15 residues. The V end was cut by 5 bases, the J end by 6 bases, with 17 bases between. CDR3 sequence reads: CASSPARGWGNEQFF. The CDR3 DNA reads as TGTGCCAGCAGCCCGGCGAGGGGTTGGGGCAATGAGCAGTTCTTC. Full variable domain (remainder filled in from reference TRBV7-9 and TRBJ2-1): DTGVSQNPRHKITKRGQNVTFRCDPISEHNRLYWYRQTLGQGPEFLTYFQNEAQLEKSRLLSDRFSAERPKGSFSTLEIQRTEQGDSAMYLCASSPARGWGNEQFFGPGTRLTVL.

This clonotype was counted between two and nine times. The chain is built from TRBV6-1 and TRBJ1-6; D is possibly TRBD1 (5 bases). The V end lost 7 bases, the J end lost 10 bases, and 20 bases lay between the germline ends. CDR1 is MNHNS and CDR2 is SASEGT in the germline V gene. The CDR3 runs to 15 residues. The CDR3 region is CASKAIGTGESPLHF. Here the CDR3 DNA reads TGTGCCAGCAAGGCGATCGGGACGGGGGAGTCACCCCTCCACTTT.

The chain joins TRBV28 to TRBJ2-5; D remains ambiguous. Germline CDR1 is MDHEN and CDR2 is SYDVKM. The CDR3 sequence is 11 residues long. V was clipped by 7 bases and J by 11 bases, with 14 bases between them. CDR3 nucleotide sequence: TGTGCCAGCACTGTCGGTGGTAAACAGTACTTC. Protein product: CASTVGGKQYF.

This clonotype was seen a handful of times. This chain connects TRBV15 to TRBJ2-5; D might be TRBD2 (6 bases). The J call could be wrong; TRBJ2-7 is a better fit for the DNA end. Germline V gene data show CDR1 as LNHNV and CDR2 as YYDKDF (reference sequence). CDR3 length equals 13 residues. As DNA, the CDR3 is TGTGCCACCAGGAGGGACTCAGCGTACGAGCAGTACTTC. Translation gives CATRRDSAYEQYF.

V and J are TRBV5-1 and TRBJ2-1; 9 bases match TRBD2. CDR3 length: 15 residues. V lost 0 bases, J lost 15 bases, and 13 bases stayed unmatched. The germline gives CDR1 SGHRS, CDR2 YFSETQ. The CDR3, as DNA: TGCGCCAGCAGCTTGGGGTTAGCGGGGGCCTCCGAACGGTTCTTC. Its translation is CASSLGLAGASERFF. Full variable domain (missing parts from reference TRBV5-1 and TRBJ2-1): KAGVTQTPRYLIKTRGQQVTLSCSPISGHRSVSWYQQTPGQGLQFLFEYFSETQRNKGNFPGRFSGRQFSNSRSEMNVSTLELGDSALYLCASSLGLAGASERFFGPGTRLTVL.

This clonotype was picked up a small number of times. This rearrangement joins TRBV12-3 or TRBV12-4 to TRBJ1-5; weak D call: TRBD1 (6 bases). Trimming removed 3 bases at V and 2 bases at J, with 17 bases between. CDR3 length equals 17 residues. DNA of the CDR3: TGTGCCAGCAGTTTTCAGGGGCCGGGGTGGGGCAATCAGCCCCAGCATTTT. Translated: CASSFQGPGWGNQPQHF.

The table lists this clonotype with a count of one. V usage is TRBV20-1 and J usage is TRBJ2-5; TRBD1 agrees at 7 bases. The better agreement between TRBJ2-7 and the DNA end casts doubt on the J call. The CDR3 extends over 15 amino acids. Per the germline V gene, CDR1 is DFQATT and CDR2 is SNEGSKA (reference sequence). The CDR3: CSASPPRDRNYEQYF. For the CDR3, the DNA is TGCAGTGCTAGTCCGCCCAGGGACAGAAACTACGAGCAGTACTTC.

Concerning this clonotype: Germline is not matched at one junction end, which may reflect a read error. This chain uses TRBV3-1 with TRBJ2-1; D gene uncertain. CDR1 LGHDT and CDR2 YNNKEL come from the germline V gene (reference sequence). This CDR3 has 16 residues. The CDR3 DNA reads as TGTGCCAGCAGCCAAGATTCGGCCCTCTCCTACAATGAGCGGTTCTTC. Encoded protein: CASSQDSALSYNERFF.